A selection of T cell receptor beta chains follows, all from one sample in a study of blood T cell repertoires in COVID-19. Using immunoSEQ multiplex PCR, the repertoire was profiled, and TCRdb retains in-frame clones only, with some absent. In the table there are hundreds of thousands of clones, nearly 90% of which are singletons. Material: peripheral blood. These receptors all come from a woman aged 18-29 years who had recovered from COVID-19. The CDR3 runs from the conserved cysteine through the conserved F or W. The D gene is left open where the match is weak. Some rows mark clone size as missing; the rest say once, few, many or name a class of expanded clone.

>TRBJ2-3|TRBD2|TRBV5-1|few
TGCGCCAGCAGCCCAGGGACTAGCGGGTATAGGGATACGCAGTATTTT
CASSPGTSGYRDTQYF
>TRBJ1-5|.|TRBV29-1|.
TGCAGCGTTGTATGGCGGTACAATCAGCCCCAGCATTTT
CSVVWRYNQPQHF
>TRBJ1-3|.|TRBV29-1|once
TGCAGCGTTGAAGATGGCTGGCAGAACTCTGGAAACACCATATATTTT
CSVEDGWQNSGNTIYF
>TRBJ2-5|.|TRBV14|once
TGTGCCAGCAGCCAGGGGCGGACGCCTTTCTCGGCCCAGTACTTC
CASSQGRTPFSAQYF
>TRBJ2-7|.|TRBV6-4|.
TGTGCCAGCAGTGACTCTTCGAGCTCCTACGAGCAGTACTTC
CASSDSSSSYEQYF
>TRBJ2-7|TRBD2|TRBV7-8|.
TGTGCCAGCAGCCGAGCGGGAGGGCCCTCCGAGCAGTACTTC
CASSRAGGPSEQYF
>TRBJ2-3|TRBD2|TRBV19|once
TGTGCCAGTAGTGTGAGGGAGGGCCCCACAGATACGCAGTATTTT
CASSVREGPTDTQYF
>TRBJ1-2|TRBD1|TRBV5-1|many
TGCGCCAGCAGCCCGGACAGGGTGGAGCGCACCTTC
CASSPDRVERTF
>TRBJ2-7|TRBD1|TRBV7-2|.
TGTGCCAGCAGCTTAGACAGGGGTTACGAGCAGTACTTC
CASSLDRGYEQYF
>TRBJ1-2|.|TRBV6-5|.
TGTGCCAGCAGTTACGGGGGGAACAGCTATGGCTACACCTTC
CASSYGGNSYGYTF
>TRBJ1-5|TRBD1|TRBV2|once
TGTGCCAGCAGTGACGAGACACAGGGGGCAGCTCAGCCCCAGCATTTT
CASSDETQGAAQPQHF
>TRBJ1-1|.|TRBV6-5|.
TGTGCCAGCAGTTACAGTGCCCCTGGAGGGGACACTGAAGCTTTCTTT
CASSYSAPGGDTEAFF
>TRBJ2-4|.|TRBV7-9|once
TGTGCCAGCAGCTTAGTGGACAGTAAAAACATTCAGTACTTC
CASSLVDSKNIQYF
>TRBJ1-2|.|TRBV21-1|.
TGTGCCAGCAGCAAGGCGTTATGGGCCATCTCTAACTATGGCTACACCTTC
CASSKALWAISNYGYTF
>TRBJ1-4|.|TRBV28|.
TGTGCCAGCAGTTTAAAGGGCAGGGTCGGGGAAAAACTGTTTTTT
CASSLKGRVGEKLFF
>TRBJ1-5|TRBD1|TRBV28|few
TGTGCCAGCAGTCTTCGACAGGGGAACAACCCTAGCAATCAGCCCCAGCATTTT
CASSLRQGNNPSNQPQHF
>TRBJ1-2|TRBD1|TRBV4-3|.
TGCGCCAGCAGCCAGGGACAGGGACTCCACTATGGCTACACCTTC
CASSQGQGLHYGYTF
>TRBJ2-7|.|TRBV15|.
TGTGCCACCAGCAGAGATTCAGGGTACGAGCAGTACTTC
CATSRDSGYEQYF
>TRBJ1-3|.|TRBV11-2|.
TGTGCCAGCAGCAAACTAAGACAGCGCAACTCTGGAAACACCATATATTTT
CASSKLRQRNSGNTIYF
>TRBJ1-2|.|TRBV28|.
TGTGCCAGCAGTTCTGACATGGCCTATGGCTACACCTTC
CASSSDMAYGYTF
>TRBJ2-7|.|TRBV5-8|.
TGTGCCAGCAGCCATATCTTACCTCAGGTGTCCTACGAGCAGTACTTC
CASSHILPQVSYEQYF
>TRBJ2-1|.|TRBV21-1|.
TGTGCCAGCAAGTTGGGAGGGCCTTACAATGAGCAGTTCTTC
CASKLGGPYNEQFF
>TRBJ1-4|.|TRBV6-2/TRBV6-3|.
TGTGCCAGCAGTTACAGGAGGGGAACAACTAATGAAAAACTGTTTTTT
CASSYRRGTTNEKLFF
>TRBJ1-5|.|TRBV11-2|few
TGTGCCAGCAGCTTAGTATTAGCCCCCAATCAGCCCCAGCATTTT
CASSLVLAPNQPQHF
>TRBJ1-3|TRBD1|TRBV13|.
TGTGCCAGCACCCCCCCGGGACAGGGGTTGGGAAACACCATATATTTT
CASTPPGQGLGNTIYF
>TRBJ2-1|TRBD1|TRBV2|.
TGTGCCAGCAGTACAGGGGGTCACGAGCAGTTCTTC
CASSTGGHEQFF
>TRBJ2-1|.|TRBV30|.
TGTGCCTGGAGTGTACGCGAACTAAATGAGCAGTTCTTC
CAWSVRELNEQFF
>TRBJ1-1|.|TRBV9|once
TGTGCCAGCAGCGTAGGGACCGGGGGTGAAGCTTTCTTT
CASSVGTGGEAFF
>TRBJ1-2|TRBD1|TRBV4-3|.
TGCGCCAGCAGCCAAGTTGGGGGGACAGGGGGATTGAACTATGGCTACACCTTC
CASSQVGGTGGLNYGYTF
>TRBJ2-3|TRBD1|TRBV12-3/TRBV12-4|.
TGTGCCAGCAGAGGACAGGCGACAGATACGCAGTATTTT
CASRGQATDTQYF
>TRBJ2-1|.|TRBV5-4|.
TGTGCCAGCAGCTTCAGGGTCTCCTACAATGAGCAGTTCTTC
CASSFRVSYNEQFF
>TRBJ2-1|TRBD2|TRBV19|.
TGTGCCAGTAGTACCGGACTAGCGGGCCTCAATGAGCAGTTCTTC
CASSTGLAGLNEQFF
>TRBJ2-1|.|TRBV6-2/TRBV6-3|.
TGTGCCAGCAGTTTTCCAGCGGGCATCTACAATGAGCAGTTCTTC
CASSFPAGIYNEQFF
>TRBJ1-2|TRBD1|TRBV12-3/TRBV12-4|.
TGTGCCAGCAGTTGGGACAGGGGGCAAGGCTACACCTTC
CASSWDRGQGYTF
>TRBJ1-1|.|TRBV7-9|.
TGTGCCAGCAGCTTAGGGGGCGGGAACACTGAAGCTTTCTTT
CASSLGGGNTEAFF
>TRBJ2-2|.|TRBV6-2/TRBV6-3|.
TGTGCCAGCAGTTACTTAGACACCGGGGAGCTGTTTTTT
CASSYLDTGELFF
>TRBJ1-1|.|TRBV7-9|.
TGTGCCAGCAAAGTAAGCGTGAACACTGAAGCTTTCTTT
CASKVSVNTEAFF
>TRBJ2-7|TRBD1|TRBV18|once
TGTGCCAGCTCACATGGGACAGACTACGAGCAGTACTTC
CASSHGTDYEQYF
>TRBJ2-1|.|TRBV10-2|.
TGCGCCAGCAGTGAAGGGGAAAATGAGCAGTTCTTC
CASSEGENEQFF
>TRBJ2-7|TRBD1|TRBV28|.
TGTGCCAGCAGCCCAGACAGGGAACCCTACGAGCAGTACTTC
CASSPDREPYEQYF
>TRBJ2-1|TRBD1|TRBV5-1|.
TGCGCCAGCAGCAAAGGGGCAGGGGGCATCACCTACAATGAGCAGTTCTTC
CASSKGAGGITYNEQFF
>TRBJ1-4|.|TRBV9|.
TGTGCCAGCAGCGTATTTCCTGGGACAAGTGAAAAACTGTTTTTT
CASSVFPGTSEKLFF
>TRBJ1-2|.|TRBV12-3/TRBV12-4|.
TGTGCCAGCAGCCACATAACGGGGTTCGGCTACACCTTC
CASSHITGFGYTF
>TRBJ1-5|.|TRBV4-3|once
TGCGCCAGCAGCCAAGAGGCGGAGATAAATCAGCCCCAGCATTTT
CASSQEAEINQPQHF
>TRBJ1-1|.|TRBV29-1|.
TGCAGCGTTTACACGGGACTCACGAACACTGAAGCTTTCTTT
CSVYTGLTNTEAFF
>TRBJ1-1|.|TRBV15|.
TGTGCCACCTCTACGGGAGGGATGAACACTGAAGCTTTCTTT
CATSTGGMNTEAFF
>TRBJ2-7|TRBD2|TRBV5-6|few
TGTGCCAGCAGCCCTCATTCTAGCGGGAGATTCTACGAGCAGTACTTC
CASSPHSSGRFYEQYF
>TRBJ1-2|TRBD1|TRBV7-9|.
TGTGCCAGCAGCGAGACAGGGAACTATGGCTACACCTTC
CASSETGNYGYTF
>TRBJ2-7|.|TRBV6-2/TRBV6-3|few
TGTGCCAGCAGCCCCCTCCGGGACTCCTACGAGCAGTACTTC
CASSPLRDSYEQYF
>TRBJ2-2|.|TRBV30|.
TGTGCCTGGAGGGGTTTAAGAGGCACCGGGGAGCTGTTTTTT
CAWRGLRGTGELFF
>TRBJ2-7|TRBD2|TRBV4-1|.
TGCGCCAGCAGCCAACCGACTAGCGGGAGCTACGAGCAGTACTTC
CASSQPTSGSYEQYF
>TRBJ2-7|.|TRBV4-2|.
TGTGCCAGCAGCCATCGGGATTCCGTCTACGAGCAGTACTTC
CASSHRDSVYEQYF
>TRBJ1-3|.|TRBV7-2|.
TGTGCCAGCAGCTTTAGCGGACACTCTGGAAACACCATATATTTT
CASSFSGHSGNTIYF